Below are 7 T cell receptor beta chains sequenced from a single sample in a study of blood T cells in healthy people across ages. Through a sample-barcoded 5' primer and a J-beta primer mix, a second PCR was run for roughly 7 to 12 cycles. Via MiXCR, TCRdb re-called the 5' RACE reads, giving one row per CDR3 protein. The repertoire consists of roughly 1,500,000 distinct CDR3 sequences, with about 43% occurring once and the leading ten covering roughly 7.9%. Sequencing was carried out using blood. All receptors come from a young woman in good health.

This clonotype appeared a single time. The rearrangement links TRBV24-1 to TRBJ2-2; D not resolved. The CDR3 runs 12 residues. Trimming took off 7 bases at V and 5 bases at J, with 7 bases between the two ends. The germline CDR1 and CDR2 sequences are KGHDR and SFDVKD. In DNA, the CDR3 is TGTGCCACCAGCTCCATGACCGGGGAGCTGTTTTTT. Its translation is CATSSMTGELFF.

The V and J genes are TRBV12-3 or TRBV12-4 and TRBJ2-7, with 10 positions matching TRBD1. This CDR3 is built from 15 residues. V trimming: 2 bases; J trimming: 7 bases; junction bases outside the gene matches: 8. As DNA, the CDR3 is TGTGCCAGCAGTTTAAGGGACAGGGGTTACAATGAGCAGTACTTC. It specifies CASSLRDRGYNEQYF.

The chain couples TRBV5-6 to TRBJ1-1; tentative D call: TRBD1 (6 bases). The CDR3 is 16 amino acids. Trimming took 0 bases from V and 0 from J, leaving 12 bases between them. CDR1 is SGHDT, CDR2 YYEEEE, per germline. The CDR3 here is CASSLVGAGVNTEAFF. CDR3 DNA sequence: TGTGCCAGCAGCTTGGTTGGGGCAGGGGTGAACACTGAAGCTTTCTTT.

The CDR3 region is CSATARYNEQFF. As DNA, the CDR3 is TGCAGTGCTACCGCCCGATACAATGAGCAGTTCTTC. The V gene is TRBV20-1, the J gene TRBJ2-1; D ambiguous. V lost 4 bases to trimming and J lost 4 bases, with 8 bases between them. CDR3 length: 12 residues. CDR1 is DFQATT and CDR2 is SNEGSKA in the germline V gene (reference sequence).

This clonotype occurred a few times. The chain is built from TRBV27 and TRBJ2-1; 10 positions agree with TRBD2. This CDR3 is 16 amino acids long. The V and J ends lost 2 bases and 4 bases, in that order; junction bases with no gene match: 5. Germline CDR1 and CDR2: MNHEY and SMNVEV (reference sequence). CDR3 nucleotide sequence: TGTGCCAGCAGTTTAGGATGGACTAGCGGTTACAATGAGCAGTTCTTC. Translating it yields CASSLGWTSGYNEQFF.

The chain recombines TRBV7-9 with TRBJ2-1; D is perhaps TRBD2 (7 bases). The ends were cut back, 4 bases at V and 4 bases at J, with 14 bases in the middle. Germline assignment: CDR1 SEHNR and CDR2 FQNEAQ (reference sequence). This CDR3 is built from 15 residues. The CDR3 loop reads CASSSAGADYNEQFF. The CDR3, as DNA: TGTGCCAGCAGCTCCGCGGGGGCCGATTACAATGAGCAGTTCTTC.

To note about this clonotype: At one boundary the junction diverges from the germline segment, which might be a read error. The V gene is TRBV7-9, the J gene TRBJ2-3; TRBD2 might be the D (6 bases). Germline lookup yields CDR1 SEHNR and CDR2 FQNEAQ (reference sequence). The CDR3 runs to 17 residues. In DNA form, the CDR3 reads TGTGACAGCAGCGGTAGACTTGAGGGACTTAGCACAGATACGCAGTATTTT. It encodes CDSSGRLEGLSTDTQYF.